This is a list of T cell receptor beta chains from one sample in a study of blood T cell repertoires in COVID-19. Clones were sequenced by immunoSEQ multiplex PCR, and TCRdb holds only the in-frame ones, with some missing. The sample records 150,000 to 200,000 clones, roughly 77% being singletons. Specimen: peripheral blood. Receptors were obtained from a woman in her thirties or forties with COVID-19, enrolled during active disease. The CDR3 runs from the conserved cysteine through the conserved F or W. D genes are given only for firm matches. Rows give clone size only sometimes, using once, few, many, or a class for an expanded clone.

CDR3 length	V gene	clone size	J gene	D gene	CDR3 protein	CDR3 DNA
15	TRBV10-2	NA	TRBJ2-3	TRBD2	CASRLTSGGGDTQYF	TGCGCCAGCAGACTGACTAGCGGGGGCGGGGATACGCAGTATTTT
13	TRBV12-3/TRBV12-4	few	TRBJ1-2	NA	CASSLQALYGYTF	TGTGCCAGCAGTCTACAGGCCCTCTATGGCTACACCTTC
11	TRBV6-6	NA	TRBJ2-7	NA	CASSRSSEQYF	TGTGCCAGCAGTCGATCGAGCGAGCAGTACTTC
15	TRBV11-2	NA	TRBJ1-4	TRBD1	CASTPPGTGGEKLFF	TGTGCCAGCACCCCCCCCGGGACAGGGGGCGAAAAACTGTTTTTT
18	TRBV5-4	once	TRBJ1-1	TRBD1	CASSLEASPGQGDTEAFF	TGTGCCAGCAGCTTGGAAGCCTCTCCGGGACAGGGGGACACTGAAGCTTTCTTT
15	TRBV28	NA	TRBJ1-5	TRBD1	CASSLQGGTRQPQHF	TGTGCCAGCAGTCTACAGGGGGGGACAAGACAGCCCCAGCATTTT
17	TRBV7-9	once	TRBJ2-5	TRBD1	CASSSEGWTGGVETQYF	TGTGCCAGCAGCTCCGAGGGGTGGACAGGGGGAGTGGAGACCCAGTACTTC
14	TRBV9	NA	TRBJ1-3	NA	CASSARGTGNTIYF	TGTGCCAGCAGCGCCAGGGGAACTGGAAACACCATATATTTT
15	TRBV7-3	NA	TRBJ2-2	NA	CASSLRGRNTGELFF	TGTGCCAGCAGCTTAAGGGGGCGGAACACCGGGGAGCTGTTTTTT
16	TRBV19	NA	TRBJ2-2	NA	CASKRGGFSNTGELFF	TGTGCCAGTAAAAGGGGGGGATTTTCGAACACCGGGGAGCTGTTTTTT
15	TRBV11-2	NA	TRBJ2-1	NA	CASSLGTAPYNEQFF	TGTGCCAGCAGCTTAGGGACAGCCCCTTACAATGAGCAGTTCTTC
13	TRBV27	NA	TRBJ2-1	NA	CASRNTGPDEQFF	TGTGCCAGCAGAAACACGGGTCCGGATGAGCAGTTCTTC
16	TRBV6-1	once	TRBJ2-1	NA	CASSALLARVYNEQFF	TGTGCCAGCAGTGCACTTTTAGCCCGGGTTTACAATGAGCAGTTCTTC
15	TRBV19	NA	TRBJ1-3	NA	CASSTGHHSGNTIYF	TGTGCCAGTAGTACAGGACACCACTCTGGAAACACCATATATTTT
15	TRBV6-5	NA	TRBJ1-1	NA	CASSYSGTPGTEAFF	TGTGCCAGCAGTTACTCCGGGACACCAGGCACTGAAGCTTTCTTT
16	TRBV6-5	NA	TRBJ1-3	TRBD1	CASSYGTGPPGNTIYF	TGTGCCAGCAGTTATGGGACAGGGCCCCCCGGAAACACCATATATTTT
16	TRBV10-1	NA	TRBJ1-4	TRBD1	CASSPSIGTGNEKLFF	TGCGCCAGCAGTCCGTCAATCGGGACAGGCAATGAAAAACTGTTTTTT
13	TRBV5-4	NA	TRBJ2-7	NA	CASSLDSPYEQYF	TGTGCCAGCAGCTTGGACAGCCCTTACGAGCAGTACTTC
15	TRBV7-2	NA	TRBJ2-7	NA	CASSLDGVSSYEQYF	TGTGCCAGCAGCTTAGACGGGGTGTCCTCCTACGAGCAGTACTTC
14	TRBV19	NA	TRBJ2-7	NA	CASSIRRPSYEQYF	TGTGCCAGTAGTATACGGCGGCCCTCCTACGAGCAGTACTTC
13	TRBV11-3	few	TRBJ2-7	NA	CASSPSGNYEQYF	TGTGCCAGCAGCCCCTCCGGTAATTACGAGCAGTACTTC
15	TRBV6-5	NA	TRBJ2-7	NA	CASSYGYREGYEQYF	TGTGCCAGCAGTTACGGTTACAGGGAAGGCTACGAGCAGTACTTC
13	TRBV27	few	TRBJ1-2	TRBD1	CASSFGDRESYTF	TGTGCCAGCAGTTTCGGCGACAGGGAAAGCTACACCTTC
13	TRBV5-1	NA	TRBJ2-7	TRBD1	CASSRDRDYEQYF	TGCGCCAGCAGCCGGGACAGGGACTACGAGCAGTACTTC